The 30 T cell receptor beta chains presented below share a single source sample, sequenced in a study of cytomegalovirus exposure and HLA in healthy donors. Primers: 60 Vbeta forward and 13 Jbeta reverse. Sequencing was performed with immunoSEQ multiplex PCR; in TCRdb, only in-frame clones are kept and a portion is missing. The sample lists some 130,000 clones, about 80% occurring once. Sequencing was performed on PBMCs. The receptors come from a man aged 25 to 45 in good health and CMV-seronegative.

The chain carries TRBV18 and TRBJ1-2; TRBD1 might be the D (5 bases). The CDR3 length is 13 residues. Germline CDR1 and CDR2: KGHSH and LQKENI. V was clipped by 6 bases and J by 4 bases, with 12 bases between them. CDR3 region: CASSQDSFYGYTF. Here the CDR3 DNA reads TGTGCCAGCTCCCAAGACAGCTTCTATGGCTACACCTTC. The full variable domain, rest sourced from reference TRBV18 and TRBJ1-2, is NAGVMQNPRHLVRRRGQEARLRCSPMKGHSHVYWYRQLPEEGLKFMVYLQKENIIDESGMPKERFSAEFPKEGPSILRIQQVVRGDSAAYFCASSQDSFYGYTFGSGTRLTVV.

In its sample, this clone was seen a few times. This sequence joins TRBV4-1 and TRBJ2-7, with 7 bases matching TRBD1. The CDR3 spans 14 residues. Unmatched junction bases numbered 6, after V lost 4 bases and J lost 3 bases. CDR1 and CDR2 (germline): MGHRA, YSYEKL. The CDR3 sequence: CASSPSRTGYEQYF. The DNA of the CDR3 is TGCGCCAGCAGCCCCTCGAGGACAGGCTACGAGCAGTACTTC.

The chain joins TRBV6-6 to TRBJ1-2, with D possibly matching TRBD1 (6 bases). Germline CDR1 MNHNY, CDR2 SVGAGI (reference sequence). The CDR3 contains 13 residues. The V and J ends lost 7 bases and 8 bases respectively, with 17 bases between them. The chain's CDR3 is CASTVDSSEGYTF. CDR3 DNA sequence: TGTGCCAGCACTGTGGACAGCTCGGAGGGCTACACCTTC.

V usage is TRBV27 and J usage is TRBJ2-5, with a tentative D call TRBD2 (6 bases). The DNA matches TRBJ2-7 better at its end, which makes the J call doubtful. CDR1 is MNHEY, CDR2 SMNVEV, per germline (reference sequence). The CDR3 is 14 amino acids. In DNA, the CDR3 is TGTGCCAGCAGCCAAGATAGGAGGGCCGGCGAGCAGTACTTC. Protein: CASSQDRRAGEQYF.

This clone showed up just once. The chain couples TRBV10-3 to TRBJ2-7, with 8 bases identical to TRBD2. CDR1 ENHRY and CDR2 SYGVKD come from the germline V gene. V lost 6 bases and J lost 7; bases outside the gene matches: 14. The CDR3 totals 15 residues. CDR3: CAISPQVAGKTEQYF. The CDR3 coding sequence is TGTGCCATCAGCCCCCAAGTAGCGGGAAAAACTGAGCAGTACTTC.

The V gene is TRBV2, the J gene TRBJ1-4, with 11 bases matching TRBD1. The CDR3 runs to 15 residues. Germline CDR1 reads SNHLY; CDR2 reads FYNNEI. V shed 5 bases, J shed 8 bases, and the junction held 7 bases outside the gene matches. The DNA for the CDR3 is TGTGCCAGCAGTCGCCGGACAGGGGGCCGAGAAAAACTGTTTTTT. Its protein product is CASSRRTGGREKLFF.

The chain employs TRBV28 and TRBJ2-7, with 14 bases aligning to TRBD2. V lost 3 bases and J lost 4; bases outside the gene matches: 8. CDR3 length: 17 residues. Per germline, CDR1 MDHEN and CDR2 SYDVKM. CDR3 in amino acids: CASSFSGLAGVWYEQYF. DNA of the CDR3: TGTGCCAGCAGTTTTTCGGGACTAGCGGGAGTGTGGTACGAGCAGTACTTC.

J is TRBJ1-2 and V is TRBV11-3; D is undetermined. CDR1 is SGHNT, CDR2 YENEEA, per germline. Trimming shortened V by 2 bases and J by 8 bases, and 12 bases separated the two germline ends. The CDR3 contains 13 residues. DNA of the CDR3: TGTGCCAGCAGCTTAAATGGAGTAGGAGGCTACACCTTC. Its translation: CASSLNGVGGYTF.

V gene TRBV28 combines with J gene TRBJ2-3, with 7 bases matching TRBD2. The germline V gene encodes CDR1 MDHEN and CDR2 SYDVKM. V was clipped by 6 bases and J by 4 bases; unmatched bases: 13. The CDR3 sequence is 16 residues long. CDR3 sequence: CASSPWAGEWSDTQYF. The CDR3, as DNA: TGTGCCAGCAGCCCGTGGGCGGGAGAATGGTCAGATACGCAGTATTTT.

The rearrangement links TRBV30 to TRBJ1-6; D is uncertain. Trimming left V 0 bases short and J 5 bases short, with 5 bases between. The CDR3 totals 13 residues. The germline CDR1 and CDR2 sequences are GTSNPN and SVGIG (reference sequence). In DNA, the CDR3 is TGTGCCTGGAGTGTACTAAATAATTCACCCCTCCACTTT. Its translation: CAWSVLNNSPLHF.

The rearrangement links TRBV7-9 to TRBJ2-6; D not resolved. Germline loops: CDR1 SEHNR, CDR2 FQNEAQ (reference sequence). Trimming took off 5 bases at V and 2 bases at J, with 13 bases between the two ends. This CDR3 is 16 amino acids long. The chain's CDR3 is CASSNYPRTGANVLTF. The CDR3, as DNA: TGTGCCAGCAGCAATTACCCCAGAACTGGGGCCAACGTCCTGACTTTC.

The chain employs TRBV29-1 and TRBJ2-7, with a weak D call TRBD1 (5 bases). This CDR3 is built from 11 residues. Per the germline V gene, CDR1 is SQVTM and CDR2 is ANQGSEA. With 0 bases removed from V and 9 bases from J, the gap between germline ends came to 9 bases. In DNA, the CDR3 is TGCAGCGTTGAAGATGGGGCAGGGCAGTACTTC. This translates into CSVEDGAGQYF.

The chain recombines TRBV5-1 with TRBJ2-7; D is ambiguous. The germline V gene has CDR1 SGHRS and CDR2 YFSETQ. CDR3 length: 13 amino acids. Deletions cut 6 bases from V and 5 bases from J, with 15 bases between. The CDR3 nucleotides read TGCGCCAGCAATCCCGGGTGGAACCACGAGCAGTACTTC. Translation gives CASNPGWNHEQYF. The full variable domain, rest sourced from reference TRBV5-1 and TRBJ2-7, is KAGVTQTPRYLIKTRGQQVTLSCSPISGHRSVSWYQQTPGQGLQFLFEYFSETQRNKGNFPGRFSGRQFSNSRSEMNVSTLELGDSALYLCASNPGWNHEQYFGPGTRLTVT.

J is TRBJ2-5 and V is TRBV6-6, with a possible D match to TRBD1 (5 bases). With 5 bases removed from V and 3 bases from J, the gap between germline ends came to 16 bases. This CDR3 has 15 amino acids. The V gene's germline CDR1 is MNHNY and CDR2 SVGAGI (reference sequence). The CDR3 DNA reads as TGTGCCAGCAGTGACGGGCCGGGCAGGGAAGAGACCCAGTACTTC. Translation: CASSDGPGREETQYF.

This sequence joins TRBV29-1 and TRBJ2-7; 12 bases agree with TRBD1. V lost 1 base to trimming and J lost 5 bases; unmatched junction nucleotides: 6. Germline V gene lookup returns CDR1 SQVTM and CDR2 ANQGSEA. The CDR3 contains 15 residues. CDR3 nucleotide sequence: TGCAGCGTTGAAGCTAAGGGGACAGGGGGCCACGAGCAGTACTTC. Translated, it gives CSVEAKGTGGHEQYF.

The chain links TRBV27 to TRBJ2-3; D may be TRBD2 (5 bases). The V gene's germline CDR1 is MNHEY and CDR2 SMNVEV (reference sequence). V was trimmed by 3 bases and J by 0 bases, leaving 13 bases between them. The CDR3 is made up of 16 amino acids. The CDR3 here is CASSFLPGTSTDTQYF. CDR3 DNA: TGTGCCAGCAGTTTCCTCCCGGGAACCAGCACAGATACGCAGTATTTT.

V usage is TRBV5-1 and J usage is TRBJ2-3, with TRBD2 identical over 8 bases. From germline, CDR1 is SGHRS and CDR2 YFSETQ. With 0 bases clipped from V and 2 bases from J, the junction kept 11 bases outside the gene matches. This CDR3 contains 18 residues. The CDR3 reads CASSLVPSGSGNTDTQYF. CDR3 bases: TGCGCCAGCAGCTTGGTACCCAGCGGGAGTGGGAACACAGATACGCAGTATTTT.

CDR3 nucleotides: TGTGCCAGCAGCAGTCTTTCCGAGGGCGGCCACGAGCAGTACTTC. This sequence encodes CASSSLSEGGHEQYF. This chain connects TRBV5-4 to TRBJ2-7, with a tentative D call TRBD2 (5 bases). CDR3 size: 15 residues. Looked up from germline, CDR1 is SGHNT and CDR2 is YYREEE (reference sequence). V was clipped by 4 bases and J by 5 bases, with 19 bases between them.

About this clone: The same CDR3 can be traced to other DNA sequences in this sample. The chain employs TRBV5-1 and TRBJ1-1; perhaps TRBD1 as D (6 bases). V was shortened by 0 bases and J by 2 bases, with 8 bases between the two germline ends. There are 14 residues in the CDR3. Germline CDR1 and CDR2: SGHRS and YFSETQ. The CDR3 region is CASSLGQVNTEAFF. The CDR3 nucleotides read TGCGCCAGCAGCTTGGGACAGGTTAACACTGAAGCTTTCTTT.

This clone came up a few times. V usage is TRBV2 and J usage is TRBJ1-5; TRBD1 matches at 7 bases. The V gene's germline CDR1 is SNHLY and CDR2 FYNNEI. V shed 8 bases and J 4 bases; nucleotides not matched to a gene: 8. This CDR3 has 14 residues. Written as DNA, the CDR3 is TGTGCCAGCCGAGGGACAGCCTCGAATCAGCCCCAGCATTTT. Translating gives CASRGTASNQPQHF.

The V call is TRBV13, the J call TRBJ2-5; 9 bases are a match to TRBD2. Looked up from germline, CDR1 is PRHDT and CDR2 is FYEKMQ (reference sequence). V lost 1 base, J lost 9 bases, and 9 bases stayed unmatched. The CDR3 totals 15 residues. The CDR3 coding sequence is TGTGCCAGCAGCTTAGTTAGTAGCGGGAGCGGGGCCCAGTACTTC. This gives the protein CASSLVSSGSGAQYF.

This clone was seen once. This sequence joins TRBV15 and TRBJ2-1, with D maybe TRBD2 (6 bases). Germline loops: CDR1 LNHNV, CDR2 YYDKDF (reference sequence). V dropped 1 base and J dropped 5 bases, with 15 bases sitting between them. The CDR3 covers 16 residues. This CDR3 is CATSRGKAGLHNEQFF. The CDR3 DNA follows: TGTGCCACCAGCAGAGGGAAAGCGGGCCTTCACAATGAGCAGTTCTTC.

On this clone: It may be a read error: a sequence one base away is much more abundant. CDR3 coding DNA: TGTGCCAGCAGTGGGACAGTCACCGGGGAGCTGTTTTTT. Encoded protein: CASSGTVTGELFF. This chain links TRBV27 with TRBJ2-2; 7 bases are shared with TRBD1. Germline CDR1 and CDR2: MNHEY and SMNVEV (reference sequence). After removal of 5 bases from V and 4 bases from J, the junction contained 1 base not matched to a gene. There are 13 residues in the CDR3.

The V gene is TRBV5-1, the J gene TRBJ1-4, with 9 bases matching TRBD1. Trimming at V came to 4 bases and at J to 3 bases, leaving 7 bases not matched to a gene. This CDR3 has 16 residues. The germline V gene has CDR1 SGHRS and CDR2 YFSETQ. The CDR3 region is CASSPGQGEPNEKLFF. The CDR3 DNA is TGCGCCAGCAGCCCGGGACAGGGAGAACCTAATGAAAAACTGTTTTTT.

This CDR3 reads CAWALDRGYGYTF. In DNA, the CDR3 is TGTGCCTGGGCTCTGGACAGGGGCTATGGCTACACCTTC. The chain couples TRBV30 to TRBJ1-2; 9 bases match TRBD1. CDR3 length: 13 amino acids. The germline gives CDR1 GTSNPN, CDR2 SVGIG (reference sequence). Trimming removed 5 bases from V and 4 bases from J; junction bases left unmatched: 5. Full variable domain (remainder filled in from reference TRBV30 and TRBJ1-2): SQTIHQWPATLVQPVGSPLSLECTVEGTSNPNLYWYRQAAGRGLQLLFYSVGIGQISSEVPQNLSASRPQDRQFILSSKKLLLSDSGFYLCAWALDRGYGYTFGSGTRLTVV.

Only one count was recorded for this clone. The chain carries TRBV6-5 and TRBJ2-7, with 7 positions matching TRBD1. The CDR3 is 14 residues long. V dropped 6 bases and J dropped 1; count of bases not matched to a gene: 6. In germline, CDR1 is MNHEY, CDR2 SVGAGI. CDR3 in amino acids: CASRGQLLSYEQYF. The DNA for the CDR3 is TGTGCCAGCAGGGGACAGCTGCTGTCCTACGAGCAGTACTTC.

The rearrangement joins TRBV5-6 to TRBJ2-7; 8 bases match TRBD1. This CDR3 contains 16 residues. J lost 6 bases, V lost 2 bases, and 13 bases had no gene match. Germline V gene data show CDR1 as SGHDT and CDR2 as YYEEEE. The CDR3 DNA reads as TGTGCCAGCAGCTTCCCGAGGACAGGGAAGGGCGTCGAGCAGTACTTC. This sequence encodes CASSFPRTGKGVEQYF.

V and J are TRBV28 and TRBJ1-2; D is unclear. In germline, CDR1 is MDHEN, CDR2 SYDVKM. The CDR3 spans 11 residues. The V end lost 10 bases, the J end lost 5 bases, and 11 bases lay between the germline ends. The CDR3, as DNA: TGTGCCATTGGCATCCCTTATGGCTACACCTTC. Amino acids: CAIGIPYGYTF.

CDR3 in amino acids: CASSGWGGAYGYTF. In nucleotides, the CDR3 is TGCGCCAGCAGCGGTTGGGGGGGCGCCTATGGCTACACCTTC. The genes are TRBV5-1 and TRBJ1-2; possible D gene TRBD1, 6 bases. V lost 4 bases to trimming and J lost 4 bases, with 14 bases between them. The CDR3 sequence is 14 residues long. Germline loops: CDR1 SGHRS, CDR2 YFSETQ.

The J gene is TRBJ2-5, the V gene TRBV5-1, with TRBD2 matching over 16 bases. The junction had 11 bases not matched to a gene; V was cut back by 4 bases and J by 2 bases. This CDR3 has 19 amino acids. Germline CDR1 reads SGHRS; CDR2 reads YFSETQ. The CDR3 region has the DNA TGCGCCAGCAGCCCGGGACTAGCGGGAGGGACAACCACTCAAGAGACCCAGTACTTC. Amino acid sequence: CASSPGLAGGTTTQETQYF.